The source of this TCR beta chain is a study of vaccination and CD4 T cells after COVID-19. This clonotype has a handful of counts. No antigen is known for it. Treatment noted: roughly ten-day PBMC culture with coronavirus spike peptide pools or control peptides (ViraFEST assay). The Oncomine TCR Beta short-read assay generated sequence data from the DNA of cultured CD4+ T cells. TCRdb reanalysed the PCR reads using MiXCR and keeps one entry per CDR3 protein. Among roughly 18,000 distinct CDR3 sequences listed, around three fifths were seen once. This CDR3 has 14 amino acids. V lost 0 bases and J 8 bases, leaving 13 bases between the germline ends. Per the germline V gene, CDR1 is ENHRY and CDR2 is SYGVKD.

The clonotype originates from a human donor who had recovered from COVID-19. The chain recombines TRBV10-3 with TRBJ1-2, with D perhaps TRBD1 (5 bases). Sequenced sample: CD4+ T cells from blood, cultured in vitro. This CDR3 reads CAISESGDAGGYTF. The CDR3 DNA reads as TGTGCCATCAGTGAGTCGGGGGACGCAGGCGGCTACACCTTC.